This T cell receptor (beta chain) was captured by sequencing in a study of T-cell reconstitution after alpha-beta-depleted transplantation in children. Regarding the study as a whole: T-cell counts and diversity were attributed mostly to newly produced T cells one year after transplant. Where some patients showed high TCRbeta diversity at day 60, it came from recipient T cells and thymic progenitors that had survived. Reportedly, roughly two months post-transplant, alpha-beta T cells arose from several hundred expanded graft clones.

This clonotype has at least ten counts. Its antigen is undetermined. Unique molecular identifiers tagged the TCRbeta library. TCRdb analysed the PCR reads with MiXCR anew, one entry per CDR3 protein. In the table there are about 100,000 distinct CDR3 sequences, about 5.6% of which are singletons. The sequences come from PBMCs, mostly from graft donor cells, collected 60 days after TCRalphabeta/CD19-depleted stem cell transplant. The clonotype comes from a female patient aged 2-10 years who had a stem cell transplant for Fanconi anemia, so the T cells may come from the graft donor.

CDR3 DNA sequence: TGTGCCAGCAGCTTAATCCCGGCCGGGACTACTCACACCGGGGAGCTGTTTTTT. It specifies CASSLIPAGTTHTGELFF. This chain uses TRBV7-3 with TRBJ2-2; 7 bases agree with TRBD2. V lost 1 base, J lost 3 bases, and 11 bases stayed unmatched. The CDR3 is 18 amino acids. Per germline, CDR1 SGHTA and CDR2 FQGTGA. Full variable domain (rest looked up from reference TRBV7-3 and TRBJ2-2): GAGVSQTPSNKVTEKGKYVELRCDPISGHTALYWYRQSLGQGPEFLIYFQGTGAADDSGLPNDRFFAVRPEGSVSTLKIQRTERGDSAVYLCASSLIPAGTTHTGELFFGEGSRLTVL.